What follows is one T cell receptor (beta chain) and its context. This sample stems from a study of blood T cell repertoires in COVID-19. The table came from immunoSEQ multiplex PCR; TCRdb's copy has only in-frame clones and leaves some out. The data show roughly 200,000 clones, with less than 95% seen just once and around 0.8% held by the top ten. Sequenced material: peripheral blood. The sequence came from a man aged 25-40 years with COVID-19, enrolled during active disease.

In nucleotides, the CDR3 is TGTGCCAGCGGAGTAGCTCAAACCTATGGCTACACCTTC. As protein: CASGVAQTYGYTF. The chain carries TRBV6-5 and TRBJ1-2; D unclear. Germline loops: CDR1 MNHEY, CDR2 SVGAGI. The V gene lost 8 bases and the J gene lost 4 bases, with 14 bases spanning the gap. The CDR3 contains 13 residues.